The source of this T cell receptor (beta chain) is a study of Graves' ophthalmopathy and Graves' hyperthyroidism. Overall study results and limits: Blood contained most expanded thyroid clonotypes exceeding 0.001 frequency. The model's prediction of ophthalmopathy progression had approximately 68% sensitivity and around 72% specificity.

Exclusion applied to patients with other autoimmune diseases, uncontrolled infections, pregnancy or lactation. The source of the PBMCs was over 8.5 ml of fresh peripheral blood. This CDR3 spans 16 amino acids. CDR1 SGHAT and CDR2 FQNNGV come from the germline V gene. Trimming at V came to 5 bases and at J to 5 bases, leaving 9 bases not matched to a gene. TCR beta CDR3 amplification used RNA transcripts. Investigators did first-round RT-PCR with HTBI primers, then second-round multiplex PCR. TCRdb recomputed calls from the multiplex PCR reads with MiXCR, one row per CDR3 protein. The sample contains fewer than 600,000 distinct CDR3 sequences, about an eighth of which appear only once. On this clonotype itself: The antigen remains unidentified.

Source material: blood. The chain recombines TRBV11-2 with TRBJ2-2; 9 nucleotides match TRBD1. This sequence originates from a woman aged 25 to 39 with Graves' ophthalmopathy. CDR3 residues: CASSLQQGAQTGELFF. The DNA of the CDR3 is TGTGCCAGCAGCCTCCAACAGGGGGCTCAAACCGGGGAGCTGTTTTTT.